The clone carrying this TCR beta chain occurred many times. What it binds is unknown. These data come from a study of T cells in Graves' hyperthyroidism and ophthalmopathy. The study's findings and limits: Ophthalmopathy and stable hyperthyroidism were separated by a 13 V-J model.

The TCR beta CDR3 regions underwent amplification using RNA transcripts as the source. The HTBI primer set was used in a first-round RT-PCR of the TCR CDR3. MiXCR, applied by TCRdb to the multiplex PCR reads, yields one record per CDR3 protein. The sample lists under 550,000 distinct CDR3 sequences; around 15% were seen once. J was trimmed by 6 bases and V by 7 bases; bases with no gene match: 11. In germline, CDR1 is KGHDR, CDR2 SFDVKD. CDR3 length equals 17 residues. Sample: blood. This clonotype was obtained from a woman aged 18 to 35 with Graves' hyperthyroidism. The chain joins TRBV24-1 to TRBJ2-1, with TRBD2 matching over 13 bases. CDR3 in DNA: TGTGCCACCAGCCCGGGACTAGCGGGACTTAGGGGCAATGAGCAGTTCTTC. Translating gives CATSPGLAGLRGNEQFF.